This TCR beta chain was profiled in a study of shared clonotypes between healthy human individuals. The overall study: Sampling drew on donors who were two women and a few men aged 18 to 49.

Everyone who donated was a Caucasian adult who lived in Nashville, Tennessee. Sequencing used immunoSEQ multiplex PCR; TCRdb keeps in-frame clones, though not all of them. The sample includes roughly 500,000 clones, roughly 77% seen only once; the top ten take around 14%. Germline V gene lookup returns CDR1 SGHTA and CDR2 FQGTGA. The germline V and J ends were trimmed by 1 base and 8 bases, with 20 bases remaining between them. The CDR3 is 16 residues long. V gene TRBV7-3 combines with J gene TRBJ1-2, with D uncertain. The sequence came from a woman in her thirties or forties in good health. Some clones in this sample may be carry-over from other donors' samples. Sequencing used PBMCs. CDR3 in DNA: TGTGCCAGCAGCTTAAACGGTTTGGGCCCTCGCGAGGGCTACACCTTC. Translation: CASSLNGLGPREGYTF.